This T cell receptor (beta chain) emerged from a study of blood T cell repertoires in COVID-19. Germline assignment: CDR1 LGHDT and CDR2 YNNKEL (reference sequence). CDR3 size: 15 residues. The trim removed 3 bases at V and 7 bases at J, leaving 8 bases unmatched. In the authors' workflow: Nucleated cell number was recorded as an estimate derived from reference gene primer amplification. Only in-frame clones appear in the TCRdb table, and some are missing; sequencing was by immunoSEQ multiplex PCR. V, J and clone size derive from that table, while D and trimming were established from the DNA sequence. The repertoire includes about 140,000 clones, roughly four fifths of them detected once, and around 8% sits in the top ten.

The chain couples TRBV3-1 (or the pseudogene TRBV3-2) to TRBJ1-2; 10 nucleotides align to TRBD1. The sequenced sample was peripheral blood. The TCR originated in a human donor in a cohort sampled during active COVID-19. The CDR3 region is CASSHPDRGHSGYTF. The CDR3, as DNA: TGTGCCAGCAGCCACCCCGACAGGGGGCACTCTGGCTACACCTTC.